The clone carrying this T cell receptor (beta chain) was counted a few times. What it recognizes is unknown. TCRdb passed the 5' RACE reads through MiXCR, listing each CDR3 protein once. Of hundreds of thousands of distinct CDR3 sequences detected, 3.6% appear once; the ten largest clones hold around 20%. The CDR3 loop spans 17 amino acids. Germline CDR1 reads KGHSH; CDR2 reads LQKENI. With 5 bases removed from V and 5 bases from J, the gap between germline ends came to 24 bases. The record originates from a study of T cells after yellow fever vaccination. Study information: The SMART-Seq v4 Ultra Low Input method served to prepare the low-cell-number fractions. General study points: Peak timing came faster in the weaker secondary response, day 5 versus 15. A limited proportion of clonotypes was detected within both the CD4 and CD8 compartments.

The J gene is TRBJ2-5, the V gene TRBV18; D may correspond to TRBD1 or TRBD2 (5 bases each). The TCR was taken from a man aged 18 to 29 who received the YFV17D yellow fever vaccine. The starting material was PBMCs, obtained on the day of the yellow fever booster vaccination. The CDR3 nucleotides are TGTGCCAGCTCAACTTGGGACGGACCCGGAGTACAGGAGACCCAGTACTTC. Protein sequence: CASSTWDGPGVQETQYF.